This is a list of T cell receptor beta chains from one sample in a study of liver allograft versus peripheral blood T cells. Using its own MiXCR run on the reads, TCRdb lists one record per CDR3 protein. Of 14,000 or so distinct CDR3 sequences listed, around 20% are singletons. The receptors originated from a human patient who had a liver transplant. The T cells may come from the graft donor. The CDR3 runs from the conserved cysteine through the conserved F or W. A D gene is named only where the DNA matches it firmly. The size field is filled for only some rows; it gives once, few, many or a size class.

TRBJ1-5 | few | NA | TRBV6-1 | TGTGCCAGCACCCTGGGGGTCGGGAAACATTTT | CASTLGVGKHF
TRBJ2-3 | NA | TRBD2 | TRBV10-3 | TGTGCCATCGGACTAGCGGGGTCCCCAGATACGCAGTATTTT | CAIGLAGSPDTQYF
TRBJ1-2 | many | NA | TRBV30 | TGTGCCCTCCGCCGGGGTGGCTACACCTTC | CALRRGGYTF
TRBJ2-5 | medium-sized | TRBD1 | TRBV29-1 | TGCAGCGTTGAGGAGGACAGGGGTCAGACCCAGTACTTC | CSVEEDRGQTQYF
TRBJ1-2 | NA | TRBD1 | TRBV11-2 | TGTGCCAGCAGCTCGACAGGGCCGCGCTATGGCTACACCTTC | CASSSTGPRYGYTF
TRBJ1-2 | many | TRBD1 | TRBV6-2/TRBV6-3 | TGTGCCAGCAGTGATCCGGGACAGGGGGCGCCGGGCTACACCTTC | CASSDPGQGAPGYTF
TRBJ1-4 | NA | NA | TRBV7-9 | TGTGTCAGCAGCAAGATCGACAGAGGGGAAAAACTGTTTTTT | CVSSKIDRGEKLFF
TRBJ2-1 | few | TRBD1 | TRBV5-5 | TGTGCCAGCAGCTTGGACAGGGGAACCTACAATGAGCAGTTCTTC | CASSLDRGTYNEQFF
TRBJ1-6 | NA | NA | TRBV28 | TGTGCCAGCAGTTTACTCAGGGGTGACGGTAATTCACCCCTCCACTTT | CASSLLRGDGNSPLHF
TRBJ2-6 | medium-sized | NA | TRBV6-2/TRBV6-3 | TGTGCCAGCAGTTCATATTGGACACACTCTGGGGCCAACGTCCTGACTTTC | CASSSYWTHSGANVLTF
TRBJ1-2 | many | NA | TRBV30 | TGTGCCTGGAGTGTAAAGGGGGAAGGGGACTATGGCTACACCTTC | CAWSVKGEGDYGYTF
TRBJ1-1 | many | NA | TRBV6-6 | TGTGCCATACGCAACGGCGCGACTGAAGCTTTCTTT | CAIRNGATEAFF
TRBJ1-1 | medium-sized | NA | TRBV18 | TGTGCCAGCTCACCACAGGAGGTACGGGACACTGAAGCTTTCTTT | CASSPQEVRDTEAFF
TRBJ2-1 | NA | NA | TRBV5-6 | TGTGCCAGCAGTCAAGGACAGTTTCCCTCCTACAATGAGCAGTTCTTC | CASSQGQFPSYNEQFF
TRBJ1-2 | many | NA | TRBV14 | TGTGCCAGCAGCCTCTCGACGGCCTATGGCTACACCTTC | CASSLSTAYGYTF
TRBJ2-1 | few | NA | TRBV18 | TGTGCCAGCTCCTCGCGGGATGAGCAGTTCTTC | CASSSRDEQFF